This TCR beta chain comes out of a study of response to subunit inactivated influenza vaccine. Regarding the study as a whole: Each seasonal influenza vaccination recruits few new T cells, the authors suggested.

As for this clonotype: Its antigen is not known.

Using its own MiXCR run on the RT-PCR reads, TCRdb lists one record per CDR3 protein. The sample consists of 630,000 or so distinct CDR3 sequences, about a sixth of them appearing once. CDR3 length equals 13 residues. Germline lookup yields CDR1 SGHTA and CDR2 FQGNSA. V lost 1 base and J 7 bases, leaving 5 bases between the germline ends. Specimen: PBMCs from blood, collected about 13 days after vaccination. The receptor was derived from a man aged 50 to 59 who received an inactivated influenza vaccine. The gene calls are TRBV7-2 and TRBJ1-6; D is undetermined. CDR3 in DNA: TGTGCCAGCAGCTTAGTGCGGAATTCACCCCTCCACTTT. Its protein product is CASSLVRNSPLHF.